This entry is about one TCR beta chain. The sample originates from a study of cytomegalovirus exposure and HLA in healthy donors. The PCR was carried out with 60 Vbeta primers and 13 Jbeta primers. TCRdb's copy holds only in-frame clones and misses some; the assay was immunoSEQ multiplex PCR. This table holds 120,000 or so clones, roughly 75% found once. Germline assignment: CDR1 MRHNA and CDR2 SNTAGT. Trimming at V came to 5 bases and at J to 6 bases, leaving 5 bases not matched to a gene. This CDR3 has 15 amino acids. The sequence derives from a female donor in good health and CMV-seronegative. The chain couples TRBV6-4 to TRBJ2-1; 12 bases fit TRBD2. The material sequenced was PBMCs. As DNA, the CDR3 is TGTGCCAGCAGTCCTAGCGGGGGGGCGCCCAATGAGCAGTTCTTC. Residues: CASSPSGGAPNEQFF.